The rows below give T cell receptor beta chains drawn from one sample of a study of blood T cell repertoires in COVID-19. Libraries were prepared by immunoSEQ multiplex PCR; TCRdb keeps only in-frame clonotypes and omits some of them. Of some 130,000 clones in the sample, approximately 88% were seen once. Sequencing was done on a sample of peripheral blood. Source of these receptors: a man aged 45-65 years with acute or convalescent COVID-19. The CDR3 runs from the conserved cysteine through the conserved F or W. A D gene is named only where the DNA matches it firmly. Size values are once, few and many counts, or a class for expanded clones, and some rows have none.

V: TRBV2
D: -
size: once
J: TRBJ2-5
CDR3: CASRYGETQYF
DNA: TGTGCCAGCAGATACGGTGAGACCCAGTACTTC

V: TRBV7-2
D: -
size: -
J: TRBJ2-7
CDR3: CASSRDFSSYEQYF
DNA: TGTGCCAGCAGCCGGGACTTCAGCTCCTACGAGCAGTACTTC

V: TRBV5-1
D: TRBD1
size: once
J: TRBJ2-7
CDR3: CASSLVSGGVEQYF
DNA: TGCGCCAGCAGCTTGGTGTCAGGGGGCGTCGAGCAGTACTTC

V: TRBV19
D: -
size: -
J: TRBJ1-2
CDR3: CASSRDSPNYGYTF
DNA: TGTGCCAGTTCCCGGGATTCCCCGAACTATGGCTACACCTTC

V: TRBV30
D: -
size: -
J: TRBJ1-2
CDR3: CLGGDGYTF
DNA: TGCCTCGGGGGGGATGGCTACACCTTC

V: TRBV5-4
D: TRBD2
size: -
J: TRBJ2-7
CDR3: CASSLSSGKYEQYF
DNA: TGTGCCAGCAGCTTGAGTAGCGGGAAATACGAGCAGTACTTC

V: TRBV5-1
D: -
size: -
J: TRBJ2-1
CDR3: CASSLSGYNEQFF
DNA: TGCGCCAGCAGCTTATCCGGGTACAATGAGCAGTTCTTC

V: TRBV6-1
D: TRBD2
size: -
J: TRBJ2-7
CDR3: CASSEGLAMYYEQYF
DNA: TGTGCCAGCAGTGAGGGACTAGCCATGTACTACGAGCAGTACTTC

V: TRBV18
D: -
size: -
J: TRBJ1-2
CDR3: CASSQQQGYGGYTF
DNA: TGTGCCAGCTCACAACAACAGGGTTACGGCGGCTACACCTTC

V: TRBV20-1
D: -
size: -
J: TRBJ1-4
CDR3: CSVRSLEKLFF
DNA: TGCAGTGTCAGGTCTCTGGAAAAACTGTTTTTT

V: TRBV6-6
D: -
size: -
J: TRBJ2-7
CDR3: CATEYGPAEKRGQYF
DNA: TGTGCCACCGAATACGGACCGGCAGAAAAACGGGGGCAGTACTTC

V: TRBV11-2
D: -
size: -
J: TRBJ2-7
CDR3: CASSSPTGGDEQYF
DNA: TGTGCCAGCAGCTCCCCTACAGGGGGGGACGAGCAGTACTTC

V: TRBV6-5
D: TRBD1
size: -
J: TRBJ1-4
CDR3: CASSYWGTGLNEKLFF
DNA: TGTGCCAGCAGTTACTGGGGGACAGGCCTGAATGAAAAACTGTTTTTT

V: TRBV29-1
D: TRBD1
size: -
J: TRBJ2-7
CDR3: CSVPRQGFPYEQYF
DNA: TGCAGCGTACCTAGACAGGGGTTCCCCTACGAGCAGTACTTC

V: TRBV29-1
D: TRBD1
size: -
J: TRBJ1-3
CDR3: CSVVPDRSSGNTIYF
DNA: TGCAGCGTTGTCCCGGACAGGAGCTCTGGAAACACCATATATTTT

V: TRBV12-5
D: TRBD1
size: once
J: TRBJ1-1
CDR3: CASGSTGVYDEAFF
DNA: TGTGCTAGTGGATCTACAGGGGTCTATGATGAAGCTTTCTTT

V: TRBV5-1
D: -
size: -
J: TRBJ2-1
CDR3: CASSFRAFGETSGWGNEQFF
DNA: TGCGCCAGCAGCTTTCGAGCGTTCGGGGAAACTAGTGGCTGGGGCAATGAGCAGTTCTTC

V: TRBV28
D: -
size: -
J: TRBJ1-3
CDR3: CATSQGPPNTIYF
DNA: TGTGCCACTTCACAGGGCCCCCCAAACACCATATATTTT

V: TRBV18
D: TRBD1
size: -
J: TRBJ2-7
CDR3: CASSPGQGDEQYF
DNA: TGTGCCAGCTCACCGGGACAGGGGGACGAGCAGTACTTC

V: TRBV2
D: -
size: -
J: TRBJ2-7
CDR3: CASSERISAGEQYF
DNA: TGTGCCAGCAGTGAACGGATAAGCGCGGGCGAGCAGTACTTC

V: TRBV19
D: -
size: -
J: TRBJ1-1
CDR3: CASSIGGAGGLIEAFF
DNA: TGTGCCAGTAGTATAGGGGGGGCGGGAGGATTGATTGAAGCTTTCTTT

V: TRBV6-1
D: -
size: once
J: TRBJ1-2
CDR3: CASSDAERTGRRSGYTF
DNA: TGTGCCAGCAGTGATGCCGAACGAACAGGGAGACGTAGTGGCTACACCTTC

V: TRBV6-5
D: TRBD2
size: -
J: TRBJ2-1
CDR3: CASSYTRLAGVGQFF
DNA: TGTGCCAGCAGTTACACGCGACTAGCGGGAGTAGGGCAGTTCTTC

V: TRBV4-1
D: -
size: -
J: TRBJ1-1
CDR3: CASSQTDSLQSEAFF
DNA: TGCGCCAGCAGCCAAACCGACAGTCTACAATCCGAAGCTTTCTTT

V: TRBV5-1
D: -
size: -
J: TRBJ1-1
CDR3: CASSQDKNTEAFF
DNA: TGCGCCAGCAGCCAGGACAAGAACACTGAAGCTTTCTTT

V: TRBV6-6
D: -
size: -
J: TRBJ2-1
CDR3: CASGGGPGSGQFF
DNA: TGTGCCAGCGGTGGAGGGCCAGGTTCTGGGCAGTTCTTC

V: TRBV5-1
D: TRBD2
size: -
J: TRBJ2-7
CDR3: CASIREGSYEQYF
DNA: TGCGCCAGCATTAGGGAGGGATCTTACGAGCAGTACTTC

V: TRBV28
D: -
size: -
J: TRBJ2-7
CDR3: CASSHQGYEQYF
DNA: TGTGCCAGCAGCCACCAGGGGTACGAGCAGTACTTC

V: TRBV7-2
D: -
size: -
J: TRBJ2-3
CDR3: CASSLARTTDTQYF
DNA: TGTGCCAGCAGCTTAGCCCGAACTACAGATACGCAGTATTTT

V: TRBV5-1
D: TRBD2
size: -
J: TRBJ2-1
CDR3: CASSLAGGQFDEQFF
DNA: TGCGCCAGCAGCTTGGCGGGAGGGCAGTTTGATGAGCAGTTCTTC

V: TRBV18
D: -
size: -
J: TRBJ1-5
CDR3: CASSPGLGDQPQHF
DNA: TGTGCCAGCTCACCCGGACTGGGCGATCAGCCCCAGCATTTT

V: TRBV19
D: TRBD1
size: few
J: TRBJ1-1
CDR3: CASSWQDRVDTEAFF
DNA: TGTGCCAGTAGCTGGCAGGACAGGGTAGACACTGAAGCTTTCTTT

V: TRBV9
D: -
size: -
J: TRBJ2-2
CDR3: CASSFGGRDTGELFF
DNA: TGTGCCAGCAGCTTCGGTGGGCGAGACACCGGGGAGCTGTTTTTT

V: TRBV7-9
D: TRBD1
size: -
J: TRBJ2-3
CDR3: CASSLGQGMDTQYF
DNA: TGTGCCAGCAGCTTGGGACAGGGGATGGATACGCAGTATTTT

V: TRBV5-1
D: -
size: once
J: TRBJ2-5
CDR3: CASSGRPAHEEAQYF
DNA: TGCGCCAGCAGCGGGCGACCGGCACATGAGGAGGCCCAGTACTTC

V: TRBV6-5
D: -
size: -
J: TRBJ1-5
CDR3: CASSYRGVGYF
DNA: TGTGCCAGCAGTTACAGGGGCGTGGGGTATTTT

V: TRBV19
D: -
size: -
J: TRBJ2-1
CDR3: CASSLQGGRRYNEQFF
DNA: TGTGCCAGTAGTCTTCAGGGGGGTAGAAGGTACAATGAGCAGTTCTTC

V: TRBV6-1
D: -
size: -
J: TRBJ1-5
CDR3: CASSDFVPGQGNQPQHF
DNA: TGTGCCAGCAGTGATTTCGTCCCGGGACAAGGCAATCAGCCCCAGCATTTT

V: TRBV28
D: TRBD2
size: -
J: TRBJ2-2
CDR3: CASSPPHAGAGELFF
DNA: TGTGCCAGCAGTCCGCCTCACGCGGGGGCCGGGGAGCTGTTTTTT

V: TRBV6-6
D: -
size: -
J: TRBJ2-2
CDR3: CASSYGGGTGELFF
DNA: TGTGCCAGCAGTTACGGTGGAGGGACCGGGGAGCTGTTTTTT

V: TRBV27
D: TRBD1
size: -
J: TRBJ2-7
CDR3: CASRDRGQSFTSYEQYF
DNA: TGTGCCAGCAGGGACAGGGGGCAGAGCTTTACCTCCTACGAGCAGTACTTC

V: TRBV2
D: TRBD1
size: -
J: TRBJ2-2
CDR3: CASIDRGWSGELFF
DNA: TGTGCCAGCATTGACAGGGGGTGGTCCGGGGAGCTGTTTTTT

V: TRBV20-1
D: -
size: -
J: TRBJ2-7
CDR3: CRAEAGHEQYF
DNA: TGCAGGGCGGAGGCCGGGCACGAGCAGTACTTC

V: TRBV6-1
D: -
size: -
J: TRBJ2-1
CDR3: CASSESGSFYNEQFF
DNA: TGTGCCAGCAGTGAAAGCGGGTCTTTCTACAATGAGCAGTTCTTC

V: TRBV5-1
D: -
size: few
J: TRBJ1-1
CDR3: CASSLLSRRGTEAFF
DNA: TGCGCCAGCAGCTTGTTAAGCCGGAGGGGCACTGAAGCTTTCTTT

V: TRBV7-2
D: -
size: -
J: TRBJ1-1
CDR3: CASSLARSYTEAFF
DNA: TGTGCCAGCAGCTTAGCGCGCTCGTACACTGAAGCTTTCTTT

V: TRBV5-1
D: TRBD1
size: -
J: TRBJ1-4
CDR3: CASSPPRRQQGAHEKLFF
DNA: TGCGCCAGCAGCCCCCCGAGAAGACAACAGGGGGCCCATGAAAAACTGTTTTTT

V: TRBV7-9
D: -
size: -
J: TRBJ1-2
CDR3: CASSLQGPTGYTF
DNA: TGTGCCAGCAGCCTGCAGGGGCCTACTGGCTACACCTTC

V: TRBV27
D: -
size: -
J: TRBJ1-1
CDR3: CVSGGARNTEAFF
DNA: TGTGTCTCAGGAGGGGCAAGGAACACTGAAGCTTTCTTT

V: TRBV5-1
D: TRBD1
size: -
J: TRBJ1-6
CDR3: CASSLAGQGYSPLHF
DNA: TGCGCCAGCAGCTTGGCGGGACAGGGATATTCACCCCTCCACTTT

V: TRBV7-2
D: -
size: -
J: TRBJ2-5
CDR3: CASSLAFRETQYF
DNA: TGTGCCAGCAGCTTAGCGTTCAGGGAGACCCAGTACTTC

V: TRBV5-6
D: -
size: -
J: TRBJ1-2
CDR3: CASSLAGRGNYGYTF
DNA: TGTGCCAGCAGCTTGGCCGGCAGGGGAAACTATGGCTACACCTTC

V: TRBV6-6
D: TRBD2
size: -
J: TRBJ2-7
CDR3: CASSPGLAGGFSYEQYF
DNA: TGTGCCAGCAGTCCGGGACTAGCGGGAGGGTTTTCCTACGAGCAGTACTTC

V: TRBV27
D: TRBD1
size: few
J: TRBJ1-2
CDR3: CASSSLGTGFGYTF
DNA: TGTGCCAGCAGTTCCTTAGGGACAGGCTTTGGCTACACCTTC

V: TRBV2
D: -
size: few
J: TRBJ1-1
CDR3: CASSEQYADTEAFF
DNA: TGTGCCAGCAGTGAGCAGTATGCGGACACTGAAGCTTTCTTT

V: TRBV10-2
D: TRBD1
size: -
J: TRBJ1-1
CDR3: CASSVDRGNTEAFF
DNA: TGCGCCAGCAGTGTGGACAGGGGCAACACTGAAGCTTTCTTT

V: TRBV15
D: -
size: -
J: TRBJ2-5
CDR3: CATSRDLVEETQYF
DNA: TGTGCCACCAGCAGAGATCTTGTAGAAGAGACCCAGTACTTC